This record covers a single T cell receptor (beta chain). Germline V gene data show CDR1 as LNHDA and CDR2 as SQIVND (reference sequence). The CDR3 totals 16 residues. V was pared by 4 bases and J by 0 bases, with 15 bases between. The data belong to a study of blood T cell repertoires in COVID-19. Using immunoSEQ multiplex PCR, the repertoire was profiled, and TCRdb retains in-frame clones only, with some absent. The sample includes some 150,000 clones, 80% to 90% of them seen just once. The specimen was peripheral blood. The sequence was obtained from a woman in her 50s in a cohort sampled during active or convalescent COVID-19. This chain links TRBV19 with TRBJ1-1; D may be TRBD1 (6 bases). CDR3 sequence: CASSKQADRMNTEAFF. CDR3 nucleotide sequence: TGTGCCAGTAGTAAACAAGCTGACAGGATGAACACTGAAGCTTTCTTT.